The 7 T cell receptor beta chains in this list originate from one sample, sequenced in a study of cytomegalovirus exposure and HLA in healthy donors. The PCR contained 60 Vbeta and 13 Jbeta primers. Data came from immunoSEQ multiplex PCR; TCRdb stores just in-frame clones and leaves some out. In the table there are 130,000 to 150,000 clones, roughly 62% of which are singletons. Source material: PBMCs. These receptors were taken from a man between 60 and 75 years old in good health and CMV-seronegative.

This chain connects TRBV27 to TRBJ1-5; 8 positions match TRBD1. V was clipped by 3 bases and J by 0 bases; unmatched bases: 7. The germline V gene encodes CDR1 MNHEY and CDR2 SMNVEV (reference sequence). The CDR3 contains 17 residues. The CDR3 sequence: CASSLTRDRYSNQPQHF. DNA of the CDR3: TGTGCCAGCAGTTTGACCCGGGACAGGTATAGCAATCAGCCCCAGCATTTT.

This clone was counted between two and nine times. The CDR3 region is CASSPGGVDTEAFF. CDR3 nucleotides: TGTGCCAGCAGCCCCGGGGGGGTGGACACTGAAGCTTTCTTT. The V call is TRBV6-6, the J call TRBJ1-1; D is perhaps TRBD1 (5 bases). CDR1 and CDR2 (germline): MNHNY, SVGAGI (reference sequence). V gave up 6 bases and J gave up 3 bases, with 14 bases separating them. The CDR3 contains 14 residues.

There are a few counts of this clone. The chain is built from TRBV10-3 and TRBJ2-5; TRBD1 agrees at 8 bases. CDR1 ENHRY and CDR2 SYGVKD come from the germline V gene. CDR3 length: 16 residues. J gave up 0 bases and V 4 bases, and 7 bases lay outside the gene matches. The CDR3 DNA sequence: TGTGCCATCAGTGTTGGGCTGGACAGGGACCAAGAGACCCAGTACTTC. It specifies CAISVGLDRDQETQYF.

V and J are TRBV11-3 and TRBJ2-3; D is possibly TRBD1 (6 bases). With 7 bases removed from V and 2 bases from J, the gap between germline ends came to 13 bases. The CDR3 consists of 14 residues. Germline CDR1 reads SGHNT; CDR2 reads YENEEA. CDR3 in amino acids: CASTMGAHTDTQYF. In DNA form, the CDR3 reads TGTGCCAGCACCATGGGGGCTCACACAGATACGCAGTATTTT.

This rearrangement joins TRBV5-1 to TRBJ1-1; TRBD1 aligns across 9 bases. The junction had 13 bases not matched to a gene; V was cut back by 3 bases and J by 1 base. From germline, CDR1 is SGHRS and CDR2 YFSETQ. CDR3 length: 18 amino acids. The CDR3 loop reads CASSSKPTGGFGNTEAFF. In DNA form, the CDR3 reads TGCGCCAGCAGCTCCAAACCGACAGGGGGTTTCGGGAACACTGAAGCTTTCTTT.

In nucleotides, the CDR3 is TGTGCCAGCAGTCTAGACAGGGGGCAGCACTATGGCTACACCTTC. Encoded protein: CASSLDRGQHYGYTF. The V gene is TRBV11-1, the J gene TRBJ1-2; TRBD1 agrees at 10 bases. The CDR3 is 15 amino acids. Germline loops: CDR1 SGHAT, CDR2 FQDESV (reference sequence). V shed 6 bases, J shed 3 bases, and the junction held 7 bases outside the gene matches.

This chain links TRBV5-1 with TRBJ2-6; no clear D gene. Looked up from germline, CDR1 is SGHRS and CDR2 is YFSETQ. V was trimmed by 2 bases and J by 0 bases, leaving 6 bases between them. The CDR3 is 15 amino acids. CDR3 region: CASSLLPSGANVLTF. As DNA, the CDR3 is TGCGCCAGCAGCTTACTACCCTCTGGGGCCAACGTCCTGACTTTC.